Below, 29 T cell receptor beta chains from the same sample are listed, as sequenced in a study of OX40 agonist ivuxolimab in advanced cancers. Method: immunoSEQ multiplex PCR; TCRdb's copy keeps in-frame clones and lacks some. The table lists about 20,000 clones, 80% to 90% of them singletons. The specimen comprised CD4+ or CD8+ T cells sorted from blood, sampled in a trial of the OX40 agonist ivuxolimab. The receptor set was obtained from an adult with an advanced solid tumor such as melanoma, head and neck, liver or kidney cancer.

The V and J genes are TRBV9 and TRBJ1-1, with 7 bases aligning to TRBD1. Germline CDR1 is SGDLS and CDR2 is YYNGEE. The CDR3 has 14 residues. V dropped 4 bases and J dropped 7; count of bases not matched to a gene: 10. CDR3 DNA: TGTGCCAGCAGCTTCACCCGGGACAGAGGTGAAGCTTTCTTT. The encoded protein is CASSFTRDRGEAFF.

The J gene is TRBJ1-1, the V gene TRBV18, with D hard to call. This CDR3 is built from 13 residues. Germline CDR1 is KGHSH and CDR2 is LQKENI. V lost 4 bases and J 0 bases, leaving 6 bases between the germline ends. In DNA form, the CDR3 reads TGTGCCAGCTCACAGGAGATGAACACTGAAGCTTTCTTT. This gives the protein CASSQEMNTEAFF.

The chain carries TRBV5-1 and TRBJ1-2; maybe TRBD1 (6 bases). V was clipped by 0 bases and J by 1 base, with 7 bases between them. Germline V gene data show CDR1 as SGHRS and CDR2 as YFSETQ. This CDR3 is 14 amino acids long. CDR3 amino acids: CASSLEGVNYGYTF. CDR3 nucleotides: TGCGCCAGCAGCTTGGAGGGGGTTAACTATGGCTACACCTTC.

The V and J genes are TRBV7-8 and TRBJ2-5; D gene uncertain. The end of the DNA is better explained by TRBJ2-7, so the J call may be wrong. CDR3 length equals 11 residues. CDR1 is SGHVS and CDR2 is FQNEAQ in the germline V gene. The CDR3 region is CASSPGDEQYF. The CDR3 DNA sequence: TGTGCCAGCAGCCCGGGTGACGAGCAGTACTTC.

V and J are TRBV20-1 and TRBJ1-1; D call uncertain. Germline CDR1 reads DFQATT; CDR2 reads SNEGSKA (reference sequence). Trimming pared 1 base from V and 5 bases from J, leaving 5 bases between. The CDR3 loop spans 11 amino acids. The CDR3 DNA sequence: TGCAGTGCTAGAGGGGCGACTGAAGCTTTCTTT. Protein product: CSARGATEAFF.

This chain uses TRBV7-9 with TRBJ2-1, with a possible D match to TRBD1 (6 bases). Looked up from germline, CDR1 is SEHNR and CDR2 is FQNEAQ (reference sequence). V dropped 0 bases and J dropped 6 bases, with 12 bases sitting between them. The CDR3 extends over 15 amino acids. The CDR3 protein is CASSLAAGVGNEQFF. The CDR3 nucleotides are TGTGCCAGCAGCTTAGCGGCAGGGGTAGGCAATGAGCAGTTCTTC.

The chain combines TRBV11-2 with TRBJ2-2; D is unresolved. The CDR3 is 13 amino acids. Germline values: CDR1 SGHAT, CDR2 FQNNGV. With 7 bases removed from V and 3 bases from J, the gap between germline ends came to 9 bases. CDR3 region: CASNTRYTGELFF. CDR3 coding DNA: TGTGCCAGCAACACACGATACACCGGGGAGCTGTTTTTT. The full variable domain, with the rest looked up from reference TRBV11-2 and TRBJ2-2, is EAGVAQSPRYKIIEKRQSVAFWCNPISGHATLYWYQQILGQGPKLLIQFQNNGVVDDSQLPKDRFSAERLKGVDSTLKIQPAKLEDSAVYLCASNTRYTGELFFGEGSRLTVL.

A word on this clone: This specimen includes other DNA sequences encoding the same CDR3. The CDR3 DNA is TGTGCCAGCAGCTTAGGGGCGGGAGGGAGCACAGATACGCAGTATTTT. This codes for CASSLGAGGSTDTQYF. This chain links TRBV7-2 with TRBJ2-3, with 9 positions matching TRBD2. Germline values: CDR1 SGHTA, CDR2 FQGNSA. This CDR3 has 16 amino acids. V was pared by 1 base and J by 0 bases, with 2 bases of the junction left unmatched.

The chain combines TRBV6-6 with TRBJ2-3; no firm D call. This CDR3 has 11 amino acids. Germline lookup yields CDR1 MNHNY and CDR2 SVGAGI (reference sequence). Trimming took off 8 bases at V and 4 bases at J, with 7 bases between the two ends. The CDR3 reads CASGLADTQYF. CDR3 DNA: TGTGCCAGCGGGTTAGCAGATACGCAGTATTTT.

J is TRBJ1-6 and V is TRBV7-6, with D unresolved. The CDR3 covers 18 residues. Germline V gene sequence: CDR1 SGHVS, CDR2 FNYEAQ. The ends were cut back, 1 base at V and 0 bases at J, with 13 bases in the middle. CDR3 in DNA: TGTGCCAGCAGCTTAGATCCCGCCAGAAGCTCCTATAATTCACCCCTCCACTTT. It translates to CASSLDPARSSYNSPLHF.

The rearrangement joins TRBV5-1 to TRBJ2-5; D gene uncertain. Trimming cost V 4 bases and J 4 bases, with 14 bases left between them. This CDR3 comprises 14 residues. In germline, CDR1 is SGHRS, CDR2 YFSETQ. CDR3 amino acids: CASSDQDGIETQYF. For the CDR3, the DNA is TGCGCCAGCAGCGACCAGGACGGAATAGAGACCCAGTACTTC. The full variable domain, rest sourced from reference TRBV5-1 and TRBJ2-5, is KAGVTQTPRYLIKTRGQQVTLSCSPISGHRSVSWYQQTPGQGLQFLFEYFSETQRNKGNFPGRFSGRQFSNSRSEMNVSTLELGDSALYLCASSDQDGIETQYFGPGTRLLVL.

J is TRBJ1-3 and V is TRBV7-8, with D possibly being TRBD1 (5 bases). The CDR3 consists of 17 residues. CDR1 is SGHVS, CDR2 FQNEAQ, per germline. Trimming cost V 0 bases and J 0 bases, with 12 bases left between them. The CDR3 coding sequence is TGTGCCAGCAGCTTAGCCCTGGGAGGGACCTCTGGAAACACCATATATTTT. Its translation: CASSLALGGTSGNTIYF. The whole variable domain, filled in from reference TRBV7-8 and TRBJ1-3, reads GAGVSQSPRYKVAKRGQDVALRCDPISGHVSLFWYQQALGQGPEFLTYFQNEAQLDKSGLPSDRFFAERPEGSVSTLKIQRTQQEDSAVYLCASSLALGGTSGNTIYFGEGSWLTVV.

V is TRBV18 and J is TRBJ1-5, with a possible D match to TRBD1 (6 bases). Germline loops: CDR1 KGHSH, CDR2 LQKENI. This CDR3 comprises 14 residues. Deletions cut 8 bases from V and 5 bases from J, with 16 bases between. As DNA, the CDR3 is TGTGCCAGCCCAGGGCGGGGGCGTCATCAGCCCCAGCATTTT. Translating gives CASPGRGRHQPQHF. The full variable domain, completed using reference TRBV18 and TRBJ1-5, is NAGVMQNPRHLVRRRGQEARLRCSPMKGHSHVYWYRQLPEEGLKFMVYLQKENIIDESGMPKERFSAEFPKEGPSILRIQQVVRGDSAAYFCASPGRGRHQPQHFGDGTRLSIL.

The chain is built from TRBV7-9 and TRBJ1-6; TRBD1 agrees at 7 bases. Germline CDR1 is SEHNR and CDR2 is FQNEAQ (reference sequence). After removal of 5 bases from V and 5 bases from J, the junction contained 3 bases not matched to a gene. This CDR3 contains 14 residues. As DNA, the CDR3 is TGTGCCAGCAGCACCGGGACAGATAATTCACCCCTCCACTTT. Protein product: CASSTGTDNSPLHF.

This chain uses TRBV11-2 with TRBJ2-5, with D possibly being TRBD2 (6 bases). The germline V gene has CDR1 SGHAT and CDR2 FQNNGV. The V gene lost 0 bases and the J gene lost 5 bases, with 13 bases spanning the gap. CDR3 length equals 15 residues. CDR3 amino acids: CASSLDRVGGETQYF. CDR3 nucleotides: TGTGCCAGCAGCTTAGATCGGGTTGGAGGGGAGACCCAGTACTTC.

CDR3 region: CASSRGGFGETQYF. CDR3 nucleotide sequence: TGTGCCAGCAGCAGAGGGGGGTTCGGGGAGACCCAGTACTTC. The chain has TRBV9 and TRBJ2-5; D is tentatively TRBD1 or TRBD2 (6 bases each). The CDR3 covers 14 residues. V gave up 4 bases and J gave up 5 bases, with 15 bases separating them. From germline, CDR1 is SGDLS and CDR2 YYNGEE. Looking up the rest from reference TRBV9 and TRBJ2-5 gives the full variable domain: DSGVTQTPKHLITATGQRVTLRCSPRSGDLSVYWYQQSLDQGLQFLIQYYNGEERAKGNILERFSAQQFPDLHSELNLSSLELGDSALYFCASSRGGFGETQYFGPGTRLLVL.

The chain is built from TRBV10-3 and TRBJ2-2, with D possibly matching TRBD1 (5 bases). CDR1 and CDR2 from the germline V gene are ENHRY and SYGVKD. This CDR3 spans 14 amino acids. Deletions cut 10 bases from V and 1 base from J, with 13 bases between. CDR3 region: CATTQEQNTGELFF. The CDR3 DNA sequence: TGTGCCACCACACAGGAGCAGAACACCGGGGAGCTGTTTTTT.

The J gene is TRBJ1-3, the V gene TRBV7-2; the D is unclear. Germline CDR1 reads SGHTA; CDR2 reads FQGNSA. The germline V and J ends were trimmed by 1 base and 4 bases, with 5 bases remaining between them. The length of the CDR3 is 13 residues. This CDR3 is CASSLVGGNTIYF. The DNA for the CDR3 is TGTGCCAGCAGCTTAGTTGGGGGAAACACCATATATTTT.

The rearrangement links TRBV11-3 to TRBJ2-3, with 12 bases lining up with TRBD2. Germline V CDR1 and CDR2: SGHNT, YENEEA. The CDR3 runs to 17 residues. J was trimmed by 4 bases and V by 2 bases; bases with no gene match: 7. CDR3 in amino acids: CASSLRLAGVGPDTQYF. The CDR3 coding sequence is TGTGCCAGCAGCTTAAGACTAGCGGGAGTTGGACCAGATACGCAGTATTTT.

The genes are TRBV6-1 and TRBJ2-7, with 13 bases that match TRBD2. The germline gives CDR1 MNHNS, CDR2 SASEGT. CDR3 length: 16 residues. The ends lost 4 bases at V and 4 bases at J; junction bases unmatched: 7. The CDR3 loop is CASSAGTSGALYEQYF. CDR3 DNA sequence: TGTGCCAGCAGTGCCGGGACTAGCGGGGCTTTATACGAGCAGTACTTC.

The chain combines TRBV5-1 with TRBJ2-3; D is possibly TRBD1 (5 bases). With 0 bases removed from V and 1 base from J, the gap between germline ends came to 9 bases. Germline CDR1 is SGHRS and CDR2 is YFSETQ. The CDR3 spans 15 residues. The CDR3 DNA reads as TGCGCCAGCAGCTTGGAGGGCAGGGGCACAGATACGCAGTATTTT. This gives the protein CASSLEGRGTDTQYF.

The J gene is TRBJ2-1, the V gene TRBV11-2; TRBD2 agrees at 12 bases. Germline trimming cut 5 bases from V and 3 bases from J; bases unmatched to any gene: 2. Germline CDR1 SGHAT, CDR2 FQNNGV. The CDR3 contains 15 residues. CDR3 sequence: CASSGGLAGYNEQFF. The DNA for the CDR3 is TGTGCCAGCAGCGGGGGACTAGCGGGCTACAATGAGCAGTTCTTC.

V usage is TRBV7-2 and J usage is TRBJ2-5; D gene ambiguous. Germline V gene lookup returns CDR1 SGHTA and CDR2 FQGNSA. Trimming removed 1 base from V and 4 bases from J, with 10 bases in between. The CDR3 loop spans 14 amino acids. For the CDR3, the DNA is TGTGCCAGCAGCTTAGGTAGGGCAAGAGAGACCCAGTACTTC. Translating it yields CASSLGRARETQYF.

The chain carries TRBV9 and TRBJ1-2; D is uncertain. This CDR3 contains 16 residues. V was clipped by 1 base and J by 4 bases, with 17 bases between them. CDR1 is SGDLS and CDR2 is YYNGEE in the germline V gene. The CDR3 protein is CASSVSWEGLSYGYTF. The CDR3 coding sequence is TGTGCCAGCAGCGTATCGTGGGAGGGCCTGAGCTATGGCTACACCTTC.

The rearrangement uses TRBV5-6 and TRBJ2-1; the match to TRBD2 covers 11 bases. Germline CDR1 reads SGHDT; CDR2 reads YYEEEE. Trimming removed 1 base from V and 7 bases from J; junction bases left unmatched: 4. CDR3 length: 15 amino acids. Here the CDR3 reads CASSLYSGRANEQFF. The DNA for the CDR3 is TGTGCCAGCAGCTTGTATAGCGGGAGGGCGAATGAGCAGTTCTTC.

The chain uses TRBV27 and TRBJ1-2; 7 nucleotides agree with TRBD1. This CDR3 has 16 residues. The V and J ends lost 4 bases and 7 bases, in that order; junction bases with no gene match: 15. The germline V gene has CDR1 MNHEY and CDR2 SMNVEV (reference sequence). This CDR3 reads CASSYIRQGGMGGYTF. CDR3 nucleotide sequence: TGTGCCAGCAGTTATATTCGACAGGGAGGCATGGGTGGCTACACCTTC.

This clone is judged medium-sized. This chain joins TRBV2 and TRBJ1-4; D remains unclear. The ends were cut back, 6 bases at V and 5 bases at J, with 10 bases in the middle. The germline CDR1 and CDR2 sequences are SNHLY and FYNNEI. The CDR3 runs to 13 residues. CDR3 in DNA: TGTGCCAGCAGCGTAGGACCCAATGAAAAACTGTTTTTT. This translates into CASSVGPNEKLFF.

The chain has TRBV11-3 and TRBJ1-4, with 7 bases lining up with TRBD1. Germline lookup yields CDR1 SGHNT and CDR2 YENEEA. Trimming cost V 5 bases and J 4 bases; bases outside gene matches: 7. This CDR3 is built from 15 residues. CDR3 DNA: TGTGCCAGCAGCCCAGGGGGGGCGGATAATGAAAAACTGTTTTTT. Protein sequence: CASSPGGADNEKLFF.

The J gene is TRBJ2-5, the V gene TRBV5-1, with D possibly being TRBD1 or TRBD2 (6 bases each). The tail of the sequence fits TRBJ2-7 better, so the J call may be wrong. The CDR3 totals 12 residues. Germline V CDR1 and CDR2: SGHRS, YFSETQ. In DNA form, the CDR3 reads TGCGCCAGCAGCAGGGGGGAAGGCGAGCAGTACTTC. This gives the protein CASSRGEGEQYF.